This T cell receptor beta chain was retrieved from a study of cytomegalovirus exposure and HLA in healthy donors (TCRdb year 2017). A note on the overall study: In an earlier analysis of several hundred of the donors, 276 Gb of sequence data and approximately 120 million unique TCR beta sequences from 150 million to 200 million T cells were reported. Roughly 290 gigabases of sequencing data and tens of millions of unique TCR sequences made up an early release that covered 640 HLA-typed donors. Among the roughly 400 genotyped donors, approximately 77% belonged to the genetic ancestry cluster associated with self-reported Caucasian donors. The aim of the study was to test whether cataloging public T cell receptors could identify signatures of past pathogen exposure. The study used immunosequencing to profile the T cell repertoires of approximately 650 subjects and linked those repertoires to cytomegalovirus serostatus. Besides the first cohort of hundreds of subjects, a separate validation cohort made up of over 95 different subjects was used. High-throughput TCR immunosequencing, statistical association of individual TCRs with disease status, and machine learning were combined to predict cytomegalovirus infection status. To study patterns of TCR occurrence, a later analysis re-analyzed previously published TCR beta repertoires from around 670 donors and added high-resolution HLA genotyping. Rather than drawing on any new phenotypic data, the later analysis identified candidate immune exposures from TCR beta sequences and the way those sequences occurred across donors. An earlier analysis of 587 of the donors used high-throughput TCR beta sequencing to judge whether each TCR beta V gene segment behaved as functional or pseudogenic. Alongside the repertoire data, information on donor age, sex, ethnicity and CMV serostatus was compiled. A later genetic analysis took genome-wide SNP genotypes for about three fifths of the roughly 670 donors and used that subset as a discovery cohort. Every discovery cohort repertoire had been produced on one sequencing platform. Both class I and class II loci were covered by HLA typing, at four-digit resolution. The number of typed donors differed by locus: about 620-630 for A, B, C, DRB1 and DQB1; approximately 520 for DQA1; approximately 600 for DPA1; and roughly 490 for DPB1. Roughly five DR-DQ haplotypes were treated as single units for association and clustering because of strong linkage in the cohort. Among almost 400 genotyped donors of the cohort, an average of 235,054 unique TCR beta nucleotide sequences were sequenced per donor, 15% to 20% of them non-productive.

From a lookup of the germline V gene, CDR1 and CDR2 are SGHDT and YYEEEE. Its CDR3 holds 14 amino acids, cysteine through phenylalanine. CDR3 DNA is the only sequence kept; it has 42 bases, read in frame from the first base. V sheds 1 base and J sheds 5 bases, leaving 12 bases between their ends. The cohort consisted of hundreds of healthy bone marrow donors. At the time of sampling, every cohort member was nominally healthy, though immune exposures that went unrecorded were likely present. The donor tested CMV seronegative and was one of the 352 seronegative cohort members. A peripheral blood sample was collected from each donor, and TCR beta sequencing was performed on peripheral blood mononuclear cells. The Qiagen DNeasy Blood Extraction Kit was used to extract genomic DNA from the blood cell samples. Turning to this clone: Its target antigen remains unknown. No base qualities exist here, and no much larger clone lies one base off it.

Libraries were made using the immunoSEQ multiplex PCR assay. For the multiplex PCR, a mixture combining 60 forward primers for TCR Vbeta segments and 13 reverse primers for TCR Jbeta segments was used. Amplification of the CDR3 region of rearranged TCR beta genes was performed with a multiplex PCR assay on genomic DNA. On the Illumina HiSeq System, the amplified TCR beta libraries were sequenced as 87-base-pair reads. The study's processing was this. A later analysis counted tens of millions of unique TCR beta chains across the 650 to 800 repertoires, and roughly 9.9 million of these chains were shared by at least two donors. A nearest-neighbor algorithm error-corrected the raw reads and collapsed the reads into unique sequences, merging closely related sequences to remove PCR and sequencing errors. To assign V, D and J gene segments, CDR3 sequences were aligned to IMGT reference sequences. For a sequence to be retained, a match of at least six nucleotides to both a V gene segment and a J gene segment was required. Rearrangements were classified as productive when the CDR3 lacked stop codons and remained in frame with V and J, and all other rearrangements were classified as non-productive. Following IMGT convention, CDR3 was defined as the stretch from the second conserved V-encoded cysteine up to the conserved J-encoded phenylalanine. The earlier analysis of about 570 of the donors excluded any sequence lacking an unambiguous match to a single V gene segment. In an earlier analysis of 587 of the donors, V segments were called functional above 56.7% productive rearrangements and were called segregating when the between-donor standard deviation exceeded 5%. A statistical classification framework was built for diagnosing cytomegalovirus status from the catalog of TCR beta chain sequences. V and J gene assignment, in a later analysis, came from comparing TCR nucleotide sequences with IMGT/GENE-DB human TR gene sequences. The TCRdist pipeline was used in a later analysis to assign CDR3 sequences and most-parsimonious VDJ recombination scenarios. In a later analysis, each TCR beta chain was defined by its CDR3 amino acid sequence together with its V-gene family, and reads without a unique V-gene family were excluded. To address suspected cross-contamination and a sequencing artifact, a later analysis removed around 600 highly shared, low-generation-probability nucleotide sequences. In a later analysis, a clonal expansion index was calculated for each public chain from normalized within-repertoire ranks of inferred template counts. A later analysis computed generation probabilities with a VDJ recombination model fitted to out-of-frame rearrangements, and checked the results against IGoR. A later analysis scored TCR-TCR, TCR-HLA and TCR-CMV co-occurrence with hypergeometric tests, applying a repertoire-size bias correction to TCR pairs. A later analysis estimated false discovery rates by permuting HLA or CMV assignments 20 times. A later analysis grouped co-occurring TCRs with DBSCAN, adding TCRdist sequence similarity when clustering within HLA-allele-positive subsets. Co-occurrence clustering excluded repertoires with fewer than 30,000 or more than 120,000 public chains, plus five with anomalous nucleotide sharing. Imported from immuneACCESS, the table was reduced by TCRdb to in-frame sequences with V and J called. These copies leave out some clones; in studies compared against another copy, an unresolved V gene accounts for under half, and the cause of the remainder is not known. V and J calls plus clone size are reproduced from that table; the DNA served to infer D and trimming. For this sample the table gives more than 110,000 clones, of which about 82% were detected only once. Of the sample, roughly 2% falls within the top ten clones.

Study-wide conclusions, independent of this receptor: Linkage disequilibrium might explain the correlated functional status among segregating V segments, but an unknown experimental factor could not be excluded. It was suggested by the authors that the approach could potentially be generalized to other disease states and immunological phenotypes. Because counts were too low, about 15 rarely observed V segments, including chromosome 9 orphons, were left out of the earlier analysis of approximately 500 of the donors. A later genetic analysis associated a missense DCLRE1C variant with V-gene and J-gene trimming of TCR beta chains, and an independent cohort replicated the association. A later analysis found that TCR association rates varied across HLA loci, with DRB1 alleles showing the most associated TCRs and HLA-C alleles the fewest. CMV serostatus was the only immune exposure information available for the cohort. Compared with the approximately 700-donor mean, donors in an Asian-associated ancestry cluster had fewer N-insertions in productive TCRs, according to a later genetic analysis. HLA typing was unavailable for some donors at each locus, so association tests used only the typed subset. A few of the identified cytomegalovirus-associated TCR beta chains were confirmed in vitro to be specific for cytomegalovirus antigens. Specific HLA alleles were associated with 15,000 to 20,000 TCR beta sequences at a false discovery rate of 0.05 in a later analysis. A cluster of highly shared sequence variants was judged likely to be a technical artifact of the sequencing pipeline. Some IMGT-functional V segments, including TRBV6-2 and TRBV6-3, could not be distinguished by the 87-base-pair reads and were therefore excluded. Most TCR sequences were observed very rarely across donors, whereas some public TCRs were present in many individuals. Roughly uniform sequencing depth across donors was assumed in presence/absence analyses, although this assumption may not hold. According to a later analysis, most CMV-associated TCR beta chains appeared to be HLA-restricted, and the HLA associations seemed to be driven largely by CMV exposure. In a later analysis, several top co-occurrence clusters were reported to appear linked to parvovirus B19, influenza, CMV and Epstein-Barr virus. In both the original and validation cohorts, the classifier was reported to diagnose cytomegalovirus status with high specificity and sensitivity. The study gave a list of 150 to 200 TCR beta chains associated with cytomegalovirus. In a later analysis, HLA-associated TCR beta chains showed more clonal expansion and lower generation probabilities than non-associated chains that were equally common. The cohort was sequenced for TCR beta chains only, and without alpha or paired-chain data the features that could be detected were limited. A further reported finding was that TCR beta sequences accurately predicted the HLA-A and HLA-B alleles for most subjects in the first cohort. Broadly in line with IMGT annotations, most TCR beta V segments showed up in productive rearrangements about 90% or about 30% of the time in an earlier analysis of 450 to 600 of the donors. When HLA alleles, especially DR and DQ, strongly co-occurred, attributing TCR associations to individual alleles was difficult.

The receptor chain draws on TRBV5-6 and TRBJ1-2; no D segment can be confidently identified. The sequenced sample consisted of PBMCs. The clonotype comes from a man between 25 and 39 years old in good health and CMV-seronegative. The encoded CDR3 is CASSLINQLYGYTF. The nucleotide sequence is TGTGCCAGCAGCTTGATAAACCAACTTTATGGCTACACCTTC.